The 23 T cell receptor beta chains below all came from one sample that was sequenced in a study of spatial heterogeneity in lung cancer. Study findings and constraints: Tumor mutation count correlated with how many alpha and beta TCRs expanded intratumorally.

Time point of the sample: sample taken at primary tumor resection. No antigens are known for them. TCRdb itself ran the 5' RACE reads through MiXCR, one entry per CDR3 protein. This table holds about 15,000 distinct CDR3 sequences, under 8% found once. The source was lung tumor tissue, collected at surgery. The receptors originated from a male donor with early-stage non-small cell lung cancer.

This clonotype was seen ten or more times. The CDR3 spells CASSPKGVPNEKLFF. CDR3 bases: TGTGCCAGCTCACCGAAGGGAGTACCTAATGAAAAACTGTTTTTT. The chain joins TRBV2 to TRBJ1-4; D is undetermined. The CDR3 loop spans 15 amino acids. The germline V and J ends were trimmed by 8 bases and 3 bases, with 16 bases remaining between them. Germline loops: CDR1 SNHLY, CDR2 FYNNEI.

This clonotype was found a few times. CDR3 bases: TGTGCCAGCAGTTATAGCGGGAGGAACTCCTACGAGCAGTACTTC. Amino acid sequence: CASSYSGRNSYEQYF. The V call is TRBV12-3 or TRBV12-4, the J call TRBJ2-7, with 10 nucleotides matching TRBD2. The V gene end was trimmed by 4 bases and the J gene end by 0 bases; junction bases not matched to a gene: 3. This CDR3 spans 15 amino acids.

This chain links TRBV27 with TRBJ2-1; D uncertain. This CDR3 has 13 amino acids. Germline loops: CDR1 MNHEY, CDR2 SMNVEV (reference sequence). V lost 3 bases, J lost 5 bases, and 8 bases lay in between. The CDR3 DNA sequence: TGTGCCAGCAGTTTGGCCAGAGACAATGAGCAGTTCTTC. It translates to CASSLARDNEQFF.

This clonotype was detected a few times. V and J are TRBV25-1 and TRBJ2-3, with D perhaps TRBD2 (5 bases). CDR3 length: 15 residues. The germline V and J ends were trimmed by 1 base and 0 bases, with 8 bases remaining between them. Germline CDR1 MGHDK, CDR2 SYGVNS. CDR3 sequence (DNA): TGTGCCAGCAGTGAATCGGGGATTAGCACAGATACGCAGTATTTT. Its translation: CASSESGISTDTQYF.

This chain joins TRBV2 and TRBJ1-4; tentative D call: TRBD1 (5 bases). Germline values: CDR1 SNHLY, CDR2 FYNNEI. This CDR3 has 15 amino acids. Trimming cost V 4 bases and J 6 bases, with 15 bases left between them. CDR3 bases: TGTGCCAGCAGTGGACAGTTGAGAAGGCATGAAAAACTGTTTTTT. It specifies CASSGQLRRHEKLFF.

By share of the sample, this clonotype is medium-sized. The rearrangement uses TRBV24-1 and TRBJ1-1, with TRBD1 matching 8 bases. The V and J ends lost 7 bases and 3 bases, in that order; junction bases with no gene match: 9. CDR1 KGHDR and CDR2 SFDVKD come from the germline V gene. This CDR3 has 15 amino acids. CDR3 DNA: TGTGCCACCAGGGGCTATTCGACAGGGGACACTGAAGCTTTCTTT. Amino acids: CATRGYSTGDTEAFF.

In its sample, this clonotype was seen a few times. V usage is TRBV11-2 and J usage is TRBJ2-2; a weak D match, TRBD2 (7 bases). The CDR3 extends over 18 amino acids. Per germline, CDR1 SGHAT and CDR2 FQNNGV. V was trimmed by 4 bases and J by 4 bases, leaving 22 bases between them. The CDR3 sequence: CASSSGIAGALFTGELFF. CDR3 DNA sequence: TGTGCCAGCAGCTCGGGGATTGCGGGGGCTTTGTTCACCGGGGAGCTGTTTTTT.

This clonotype was seen ten or more times. The rearrangement links TRBV5-1 to TRBJ2-7; 8 bases align to TRBD2. V lost 0 bases, J lost 3 bases, and 8 bases stayed unmatched. Per the germline V gene, CDR1 is SGHRS and CDR2 is YFSETQ. CDR3 length equals 16 residues. The CDR3 loop reads CASSLAPSGFHYEQYF. The CDR3 coding sequence is TGCGCCAGCAGCTTGGCCCCTAGCGGGTTCCACTACGAGCAGTACTTC.

This clonotype showed up many times. The chain carries TRBV6-5 and TRBJ1-2, with D tentatively TRBD1 (5 bases). V was pared by 4 bases and J by 8 bases, with 20 bases between. The length of the CDR3 is 15 residues. The germline V gene encodes CDR1 MNHEY and CDR2 SVGAGI. CDR3 nucleotides: TGTGCCAGCAGTTCGCAACATCAGGGAAATCCAGGCTACACCTTC. Residues: CASSSQHQGNPGYTF.

This clonotype was detected many times. J is TRBJ1-3 and V is TRBV24-1; the D is unclear. The germline CDR1 and CDR2 sequences are KGHDR and SFDVKD. This CDR3 is built from 13 residues. V gave up 9 bases and J gave up 4 bases, with 12 bases separating them. The CDR3 sequence is CATQGRTGNTIYF. The CDR3 region has the DNA TGTGCCACCCAAGGGCGGACCGGAAACACCATATATTTT.

This clonotype has a count of ten or more. This chain uses TRBV9 with TRBJ2-1; maybe TRBD2 (5 bases). The V and J ends lost 7 bases and 5 bases respectively, with 25 bases between them. CDR1 is SGDLS, CDR2 YYNGEE, per germline. The CDR3 has 17 residues. CDR3 loop: CASPVAYGKLMDNEQFF. Written as DNA, the CDR3 is TGTGCCAGCCCCGTGGCTTACGGGAAGTTGATGGACAATGAGCAGTTCTTC.

This clonotype was recorded at least ten times. V usage is TRBV20-1 and J usage is TRBJ1-2, with D tentatively TRBD1 (5 bases). The CDR3 has 13 residues. Germline values: CDR1 DFQATT, CDR2 SNEGSKA (reference sequence). V lost 5 bases, J lost 1 base, and 11 bases lay in between. In nucleotides, the CDR3 is TGCAGTGCTCGGACACCATATAACTATGGCTACACCTTC. It yields the protein CSARTPYNYGYTF.

This clonotype was seen ten or more times. The chain has TRBV30 and TRBJ1-3; no clear D. V was trimmed by 2 bases and J by 2 bases, leaving 7 bases between them. CDR3 size: 13 residues. Germline V gene lookup returns CDR1 GTSNPN and CDR2 SVGIG (reference sequence). CDR3 amino acids: CAWSTETGNTIYF. In nucleotides, the CDR3 is TGTGCCTGGAGTACCGAGACTGGAAACACCATATATTTT.

The chain employs TRBV10-3 and TRBJ2-5; TRBD2 matches 16 bases. The CDR3 spans 17 residues. Germline V gene data show CDR1 as ENHRY and CDR2 as SYGVKD. The V gene end was trimmed by 11 bases and the J gene end by 1 base; junction bases not matched to a gene: 10. The CDR3: CAASGTSGGASQETQYF. In DNA, the CDR3 is TGTGCCGCCTCCGGGACTAGCGGGGGGGCCTCCCAAGAGACCCAGTACTTC.

At least ten counts were recorded for this clonotype. J is TRBJ2-3 and V is TRBV6-6; possibly TRBD1 or TRBD2 for D (6 bases each). Trimming took off 6 bases at V and 0 bases at J, with 13 bases between the two ends. Germline V CDR1 and CDR2: MNHNY, SVGAGI (reference sequence). The CDR3 runs to 15 residues. The CDR3 DNA reads as TGTGCCAGCAGCGGGGGCGGGTTTAGCACAGATACGCAGTATTTT. Its translation: CASSGGGFSTDTQYF.

The chain carries TRBV20-1 and TRBJ2-5; 9 bases fit TRBD2. The trim removed 6 bases at V and 7 bases at J, leaving 15 bases unmatched. CDR1 and CDR2 (germline): DFQATT, SNEGSKA (reference sequence). The CDR3 is made up of 15 amino acids. CDR3 loop: CSAPQTSGPGGTQYF. In DNA, the CDR3 is TGCAGTGCGCCTCAAACTAGCGGGCCTGGGGGGACCCAGTACTTC.

This clonotype appeared many times. V gene TRBV3-1 combines with J gene TRBJ1-3; no clear D. The CDR3 runs 16 residues. The ends were cut back, 0 bases at V and 0 bases at J, with 9 bases in the middle. In germline, CDR1 is LGHDT, CDR2 YNNKEL (reference sequence). CDR3 region: CASSQEERISGNTIYF. The CDR3 DNA is TGTGCCAGCAGCCAAGAGGAACGGATCTCTGGAAACACCATATATTTT.

The chain links TRBV11-2 to TRBJ2-7; D possibly matches TRBD1 or TRBD2 (5 bases each). With 1 base removed from V and 1 base from J, the gap between germline ends came to 11 bases. The CDR3 is made up of 15 amino acids. CDR1 is SGHAT, CDR2 FQNNGV, per germline. Here the CDR3 reads CASSLGGAGSYEQYF. The CDR3 DNA sequence: TGTGCCAGCAGCTTAGGAGGGGCCGGATCCTACGAGCAGTACTTC.

J is TRBJ1-4 and V is TRBV3-1, with 9 bases that match TRBD1. This CDR3 has 13 amino acids. The junction had 4 bases not matched to a gene; V was cut back by 6 bases and J by 8 bases. Germline V gene lookup returns CDR1 LGHDT and CDR2 YNNKEL (reference sequence). The CDR3 loop is CASSGTGKEKLFF. In nucleotides, the CDR3 is TGTGCCAGCAGTGGGACAGGGAAGGAAAAACTGTTTTTT. Filled out from reference TRBV3-1 and TRBJ1-4, the complete variable domain reads DTAVSQTPKYLVTQMGNDKSIKCEQNLGHDTMYWYKQDSKKFLKIMFSYNNKELIINETVPNRFSPKSPDKAHLNLHINSLELGDSAVYFCASSGTGKEKLFFGSGTQLSVL.

This clonotype was seen repeatedly, ten times or more. The rearrangement uses TRBV19 and TRBJ2-7, with no clear D. V shed 4 bases and J shed 7 bases, with 11 bases lying between them. Germline loops: CDR1 LNHDA, CDR2 SQIVND (reference sequence). CDR3 length: 12 amino acids. CDR3 bases: TGTGCCAGTAGTACTCGACTTGGAGAGCAGTACTTC. It translates to CASSTRLGEQYF.

This clonotype was observed a few times. This chain links TRBV5-1 with TRBJ2-7; D gene unclear. Germline V gene sequence: CDR1 SGHRS, CDR2 YFSETQ. Deletions cut 4 bases from V and 4 bases from J, with 6 bases between. The CDR3 extends over 11 amino acids. The CDR3 spells CASSASYEQYF. The CDR3, as DNA: TGCGCCAGCAGCGCATCTTACGAGCAGTACTTC. The whole variable domain, filled in from reference TRBV5-1 and TRBJ2-7, reads KAGVTQTPRYLIKTRGQQVTLSCSPISGHRSVSWYQQTPGQGLQFLFEYFSETQRNKGNFPGRFSGRQFSNSRSEMNVSTLELGDSALYLCASSASYEQYFGPGTRLTVT.

This clonotype was counted only a few times. This chain uses TRBV19 with TRBJ2-1, with TRBD1 matching 7 bases. This CDR3 comprises 15 residues. Germline-derived CDR1 and CDR2 are LNHDA and SQIVND (reference sequence). Trimming removed 3 bases from V and 3 bases from J; junction bases left unmatched: 5. The CDR3 bases are TGTGCCAGTAGTATTCTAGGGGGCTTCTACAATGAGCAGTTCTTC. Translating gives CASSILGGFYNEQFF.

This clonotype is labeled medium-sized (0.01 to 0.1%). The chain carries TRBV7-6 and TRBJ2-2, with D possibly called TRBD1 or TRBD2 (5 bases each). The CDR3 totals 14 residues. Germline V gene lookup returns CDR1 SGHVS and CDR2 FNYEAQ. V gave up 5 bases and J gave up 6 bases, with 13 bases separating them. The CDR3 DNA follows: TGTGCCAGCAGCCCCCGGGACCTCCCCGGGGAGCTGTTTTTT. Its protein is CASSPRDLPGELFF.